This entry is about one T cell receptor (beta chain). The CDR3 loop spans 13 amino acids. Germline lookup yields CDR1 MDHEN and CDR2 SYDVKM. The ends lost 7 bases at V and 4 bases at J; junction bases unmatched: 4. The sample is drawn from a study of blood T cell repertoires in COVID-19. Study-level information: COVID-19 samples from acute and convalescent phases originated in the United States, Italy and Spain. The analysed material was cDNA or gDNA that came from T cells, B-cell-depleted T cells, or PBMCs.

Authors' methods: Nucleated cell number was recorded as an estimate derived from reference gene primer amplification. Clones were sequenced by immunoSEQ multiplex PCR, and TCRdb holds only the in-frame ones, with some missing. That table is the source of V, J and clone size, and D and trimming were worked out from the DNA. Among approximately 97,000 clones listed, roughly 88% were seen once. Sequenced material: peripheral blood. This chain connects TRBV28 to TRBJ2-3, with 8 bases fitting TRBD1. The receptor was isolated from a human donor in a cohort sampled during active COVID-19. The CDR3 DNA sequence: TGTGCCAGCACGCTGACAGGGGCAGATACGCAGTATTTT. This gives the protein CASTLTGADTQYF.